The 31 T cell receptor beta chains reported below all come from one sample, sequenced in a study of blood T cell repertoires in COVID-19 (TCRdb year 2020). Library preparation was by the immunoSEQ multiplex PCR assay. Drawn from immuneACCESS, this table holds only the in-frame rearrangements with V and J called that TCRdb kept. Clones are partly lost; checked studies trace under half to an unresolved V gene and leave the rest unexplained. The sample table records under 300,000 clones; 70% to 85% of these occur just once. Jointly, the top ten make up 2% to 2.5% of the sample. Sequences were obtained from peripheral blood. These receptors all stem from a middle-aged man who had recovered from COVID-19.

The V call is TRBV24-1, the J call TRBJ2-3, with TRBD1 matching 9 bases. The length of the CDR3 is 15 residues. The germline CDR1 and CDR2 sequences are KGHDR and SFDVKD. Trimming took 3 bases from V and 3 from J; bases not matched to a gene: 3. The CDR3: CATSDPGQGTDTQYF. CDR3 coding DNA: TGTGCCACCAGTGATCCGGGACAGGGAACAGATACGCAGTATTTT.

The chain is built from TRBV7-6 and TRBJ1-6; D unclear. CDR1 is SGHVS, CDR2 FNYEAQ, per germline. V was clipped by 4 bases and J by 11 bases, with 12 bases between them. The CDR3 consists of 13 residues. The CDR3 loop is CASSYGNRTPLHF. CDR3 DNA: TGTGCCAGCAGCTACGGGAATAGAACACCCCTCCACTTT.

This chain connects TRBV9 to TRBJ2-3; maybe TRBD1 (5 bases). Trimming removed 0 bases at V and 1 base at J, with 15 bases between. The CDR3 contains 17 residues. CDR1 is SGDLS, CDR2 YYNGEE, per germline. The CDR3 sequence is CASSVGSALGGTDTQYF. CDR3 sequence (DNA): TGTGCCAGCAGCGTAGGGTCCGCCTTAGGGGGCACAGATACGCAGTATTTT.

The chain couples TRBV19 to TRBJ2-7; TRBD1 is a possible D gene (5 bases). Trimming cost V 3 bases and J 6 bases, with 12 bases left between them. The CDR3 is made up of 13 amino acids. Germline loops: CDR1 LNHDA, CDR2 SQIVND (reference sequence). The CDR3: CASSIKPGSEQYF. CDR3 DNA sequence: TGTGCCAGTAGTATTAAACCAGGGTCCGAGCAGTACTTC.

J is TRBJ2-5 and V is TRBV7-2; D is perhaps TRBD2 (7 bases). The germline gives CDR1 SGHTA, CDR2 FQGNSA. V was cut by 5 bases and J by 5 bases, with 21 bases left in between. The CDR3 extends over 16 amino acids. This chain's CDR3 is CASSPSGGVGQETQYF. CDR3 coding DNA: TGTGCCAGCAGCCCTAGCGGTGGGGTAGGACAGGAGACCCAGTACTTC.

The rearrangement uses TRBV12-3 or TRBV12-4 and TRBJ1-1; no definite D call. This CDR3 region has 11 residues. The germline V and J ends were trimmed by 2 bases and 7 bases, with 5 bases remaining between them. CDR3 nucleotides: TGTGCCAGCAGTTTACGTCGTGAAGCTTTCTTT. Amino acids: CASSLRREAFF.

The chain is built from TRBV5-4 and TRBJ2-7, with 9 bases that match TRBD1. Trimming removed 4 bases from V and 7 bases from J; junction bases left unmatched: 6. Germline V gene lookup returns CDR1 SGHNT and CDR2 YYREEE (reference sequence). The CDR3 is 13 amino acids. CDR3 residues: CASSPDRGREQYF. The CDR3 DNA reads TGTGCCAGCAGCCCGGACAGGGGCAGGGAGCAGTACTTC.

V is TRBV18 and J is TRBJ2-7; possibly TRBD2 for D (5 bases). Trimming pared 0 bases from V and 6 bases from J, leaving 15 bases between. The CDR3 is 15 amino acids. The germline gives CDR1 KGHSH, CDR2 LQKENI. CDR3 protein: CASSPPTGSQSEQYF. The CDR3 region has the DNA TGTGCCAGCTCACCACCTACGGGGTCCCAAAGCGAGCAGTACTTC.

This clone was counted once. This sequence joins TRBV11-2 and TRBJ2-1; tentative D call: TRBD2 (5 bases). The CDR3 totals 14 residues. Trimming cost V 0 bases and J 9 bases, with 12 bases left between them. The germline V gene has CDR1 SGHAT and CDR2 FQNNGV. CDR3 in amino acids: CASSLETGIGEQFF. The CDR3 DNA sequence: TGTGCCAGCAGCTTAGAAACCGGGATCGGTGAGCAGTTCTTC.

This chain joins TRBV11-2 and TRBJ2-1, with 10 nucleotides matching TRBD1. There are 15 residues in the CDR3. Germline CDR1 SGHAT, CDR2 FQNNGV. Trimming removed 4 bases from V and 6 bases from J; junction bases left unmatched: 6. In nucleotides, the CDR3 is TGTGCCAGCAGCTACAGACAGGGGGCATTCAATGAGCAGTTCTTC. Amino acids: CASSYRQGAFNEQFF.

The V call is TRBV4-1, the J call TRBJ1-1, with D hard to call. CDR1 is MGHRA and CDR2 is YSYEKL in the germline V gene. CDR3 length equals 16 residues. Trimming stripped 0 bases from V and 0 bases from J, with 11 bases between. The CDR3 sequence: CASSQDGEGLNTEAFF. The CDR3 DNA is TGCGCCAGCAGCCAAGATGGTGAGGGTTTGAACACTGAAGCTTTCTTT.

The CDR3 region is CASSRGQDRYGYTF. The CDR3, as DNA: TGCGCCAGCAGCCGGGGACAGGATCGCTATGGCTACACCTTC. The rearrangement joins TRBV5-1 to TRBJ1-2; TRBD1 agrees at 8 bases. V was pared by 4 bases and J by 4 bases, with 6 bases of the junction left unmatched. CDR3 length: 14 amino acids. The germline CDR1 and CDR2 sequences are SGHRS and YFSETQ.

The gene calls are TRBV6-2 or TRBV6-3 and TRBJ2-1, with D possibly being TRBD1 (6 bases). Germline-derived CDR1 and CDR2 are MNHEY and SVGEGT. The CDR3 sequence is 14 residues long. V was clipped by 5 bases and J by 3 bases, with 11 bases between them. CDR3 bases: TGTGCCAGCAGTCCCCGACAGGTCTACAATGAGCAGTTCTTC. Amino acid sequence: CASSPRQVYNEQFF.

This chain connects TRBV10-3 to TRBJ2-1, with TRBD2 matching over 8 bases. Germline V gene data show CDR1 as ENHRY and CDR2 as SYGVKD. The CDR3 sequence is 14 residues long. V dropped 8 bases and J dropped 4; count of bases not matched to a gene: 7. The CDR3 sequence is CAIARPGGYNEQFF. The CDR3, as DNA: TGTGCCATCGCGCGGCCGGGGGGGTACAATGAGCAGTTCTTC.

The chain joins TRBV29-1 to TRBJ1-1; weak D call: TRBD1 (6 bases). Germline V CDR1 and CDR2: SQVTM, ANQGSEA. Trimming stripped 4 bases from V and 6 bases from J, with 21 bases between. The CDR3 runs 15 residues. The CDR3 DNA sequence: TGCAGCGTTGGCAGATCCGGGACAACGAGGGCTGAAGCTTTCTTT. This translates into CSVGRSGTTRAEAFF.

The chain has TRBV2 and TRBJ2-5; the D gene is possibly TRBD2 (6 bases). Germline V CDR1 and CDR2: SNHLY, FYNNEI. CDR3 length: 14 residues. Trimming left V 4 bases short and J 0 bases short, with 9 bases between. The CDR3: CASSAGLNQETQYF. The DNA of the CDR3 is TGTGCCAGCAGTGCGGGACTGAACCAAGAGACCCAGTACTTC.

This chain links TRBV7-8 with TRBJ2-7; TRBD1 matches at 8 bases. V gave up 5 bases and J gave up 3 bases; unmatched junction bases: 9. This CDR3 region has 15 residues. CDR1 SGHVS and CDR2 FQNEAQ come from the germline V gene. The chain's CDR3 is CASSQQDRGSYEQYF. DNA of the CDR3: TGTGCCAGCAGCCAACAAGACAGGGGTAGCTACGAGCAGTACTTC.

V gene TRBV18 combines with J gene TRBJ2-7, with 12 bases identical to TRBD2. V lost 8 bases and J lost 5; bases outside the gene matches: 22. CDR1 is KGHSH and CDR2 is LQKENI in the germline V gene. This CDR3 contains 19 residues. The CDR3 nucleotides read TGTGCCAGCCCCCTTCTGGCAGTGACTAGCGGGAGTGGTCTGAACGAGCAGTACTTC. Protein sequence: CASPLLAVTSGSGLNEQYF.

The rearrangement uses TRBV6-6 and TRBJ1-4; the match to TRBD1 covers 9 bases. Losses at the gene ends were 8 bases for V and 6 bases for J; bases not matched to a gene: 10. This CDR3 is built from 15 residues. Germline loops: CDR1 MNHNY, CDR2 SVGAGI (reference sequence). This CDR3 is CASRRGQGEDEKLFF. Here the CDR3 DNA reads TGTGCCAGCCGTCGGGGACAGGGAGAGGATGAAAAACTGTTTTTT.

This clone showed up just a few times. This chain joins TRBV5-6 and TRBJ1-3; 7 bases are a match to TRBD1. Germline V gives CDR1 SGHDT, CDR2 YYEEEE. The CDR3 loop spans 16 amino acids. The J segment lost 2 bases and the V segment lost 0 bases, leaving 5 bases of the junction unmatched. Here the CDR3 reads CASSLGQGVTGNTIYF. As DNA, the CDR3 is TGTGCCAGCAGCTTGGGCCAGGGGGTCACTGGAAACACCATATATTTT.

As for this clone: The junction departs from germline at one end; a sequencing error may be responsible. The CDR3 protein is CASSLGTSGITQYF. CDR3 DNA sequence: TGTGCCAGCAGTTTAGGGACTAGCGGCATTACGCAGTATTTT. The rearrangement links TRBV7-8 to TRBJ2-3, with 11 positions matching TRBD2. Germline V gives CDR1 SGHVS, CDR2 FQNEAQ. This CDR3 contains 14 residues.

This chain connects TRBV5-1 to TRBJ1-1, with D tentatively TRBD1 (5 bases). Per the germline V gene, CDR1 is SGHRS and CDR2 is YFSETQ. CDR3 length: 16 amino acids. The germline V and J ends were trimmed by 0 bases and 9 bases, with 21 bases remaining between them. The CDR3 sequence is CASSLGDSRTTVKAFF. The CDR3 bases are TGCGCCAGCAGCTTGGGGGACTCCCGGACGACCGTGAAAGCTTTCTTT.

The V call is TRBV19, the J call TRBJ2-4, with TRBD2 as a possible D gene (6 bases). Germline CDR1 is LNHDA and CDR2 is SQIVND (reference sequence). The CDR3 is 15 amino acids. The germline V and J ends were trimmed by 5 bases and 11 bases, with 22 bases remaining between them. CDR3 sequence reads: CASSPGGVSLRLQYF. CDR3 sequence (DNA): TGTGCCAGTAGTCCCGGAGGGGTCTCGTTACGGCTTCAGTACTTC.

The chain recombines TRBV6-2 or TRBV6-3 with TRBJ1-5; a possible D gene is TRBD1 (5 bases). V was cut by 4 bases and J by 1 base, with 8 bases left in between. Germline assignment: CDR1 MNHEY and CDR2 SVGEGT. The CDR3 contains 14 residues. The DNA of the CDR3 is TGTGCCAGCAGTTCTGGGGCAAGCAATCAGCCCCAGCATTTT. This translates into CASSSGASNQPQHF.

This chain uses TRBV3-1 (or the pseudogene TRBV3-2) with TRBJ1-1, with D possibly TRBD1 on 5 matching bases. The CDR3 loop spans 14 amino acids. V was shortened by 4 bases and J by 7 bases, with 16 bases between the two germline ends. Germline V gene data show CDR1 as LGHDT and CDR2 as YNNKEL (reference sequence). The CDR3 is CASSLKGVRSEAFF. In DNA form, the CDR3 reads TGTGCCAGCAGCCTAAAAGGGGTTCGTAGTGAAGCTTTCTTT.

The chain couples TRBV30 to TRBJ1-1; TRBD1 aligns across 8 bases. V dropped 0 bases and J dropped 3; count of bases not matched to a gene: 12. The CDR3 contains 17 residues. Germline V gives CDR1 GTSNPN, CDR2 SVGIG (reference sequence). The CDR3 loop reads CAWSVGEGRGRDTEAFF. CDR3 nucleotide sequence: TGTGCCTGGAGTGTAGGAGAAGGCAGGGGGCGAGACACTGAAGCTTTCTTT.

The chain employs TRBV5-5 and TRBJ1-5, with D uncertain. Germline CDR1 reads SGHKS; CDR2 reads YYEKEE (reference sequence). Trimming took 5 bases from V and 6 from J, leaving 9 bases between them. This CDR3 spans 12 amino acids. The CDR3 loop is CASSSEGQPQHF. CDR3 in DNA: TGTGCCAGCAGTAGTGAGGGTCAGCCCCAGCATTTT. The full variable domain, with the rest looked up from reference TRBV5-5 and TRBJ1-5, is DAGVTQSPTHLIKTRGQQVTLRCSPISGHKSVSWYQQVLGQGPQFIFQYYEKEERGRGNFPDRFSARQFPNYSSELNVNALLLGDSALYLCASSSEGQPQHFGDGTRLSIL.

CDR3 residues: CASSIGGSGNTIYF. CDR3 DNA sequence: TGTGCCAGTAGTATAGGAGGTTCTGGAAACACCATATATTTT. The rearrangement links TRBV19 to TRBJ1-3; D remains ambiguous. V lost 1 base and J lost 1, with 5 bases in between. CDR3 length: 14 amino acids. Germline V gene sequence: CDR1 LNHDA, CDR2 SQIVND (reference sequence).

The V and J genes are TRBV29-1 and TRBJ2-2, with a tentative D call TRBD2 (6 bases). The CDR3 is 14 amino acids. Between the trimmed V and J ends, which lost 5 bases and 0 bases, there was a span of 10 bases. The V gene's germline CDR1 is SQVTM and CDR2 ANQGSEA. In DNA form, the CDR3 reads TGCAGCGTTCTGGGACTCGCGAACACCGGGGAGCTGTTTTTT. Amino acid sequence: CSVLGLANTGELFF.

As DNA, the CDR3 is TGTGCCAGCAGTGCGGGGTGGGGTAGCAGCACAGATACGCAGTATTTT. It specifies CASSAGWGSSTDTQYF. The rearrangement uses TRBV25-1 and TRBJ2-3, with D possibly TRBD2 on 5 matching bases. CDR3 length: 16 residues. The germline V gene has CDR1 MGHDK and CDR2 SYGVNS. V was trimmed by 4 bases and J by 0 bases, leaving 14 bases between them.

Here the CDR3 reads CASSESGRGSDTEAFF. DNA of the CDR3: TGTGCCAGCAGTGAATCGGGCAGGGGGTCGGACACTGAAGCTTTCTTT. The V and J genes are TRBV25-1 and TRBJ1-1, with 7 bases that match TRBD1. Germline V CDR1 and CDR2: MGHDK, SYGVNS. The CDR3 is 16 residues long. V trimming: 1 base; J trimming: 3 bases; junction bases outside the gene matches: 8.